The 32 T cell receptor beta chains given below trace back to one sample, sequenced in a study of T cell changes during pregnancy in multiple sclerosis. Sequenced by immunoSEQ multiplex PCR; TCRdb stores in-frame clones only, minus some. The table has around 55,000 clones, about 87% seen once. Here the sequenced sample was CD4+ T cells from peripheral blood mononuclear cells, taken in the first trimester of pregnancy. These receptors came from a female donor with multiple sclerosis, enrolled in a pregnancy study.

The rearrangement uses TRBV19 and TRBJ2-1, with 8 bases fitting TRBD1. Losses at the gene ends were 8 bases for V and 6 bases for J; bases not matched to a gene: 3. This CDR3 region has 12 residues. Germline assignment: CDR1 LNHDA and CDR2 SQIVND (reference sequence). CDR3 nucleotide sequence: TGTGCCAGTCGACAGGGGACCAATGAGCAGTTCTTC. Protein: CASRQGTNEQFF.

This rearrangement joins TRBV4-3 to TRBJ2-7; D is possibly TRBD1 (5 bases). V shed 1 base and J shed 7 bases, with 14 bases lying between them. This CDR3 has 14 residues. Germline-derived CDR1 and CDR2 are LGHNA and YSLEER. DNA for the CDR3: TGCGCCAGCAGCCAAGGGATAGGGGAATGGGAGCAGTACTTC. Translated, it gives CASSQGIGEWEQYF.

This chain links TRBV27 with TRBJ1-5; unclear D gene. The CDR3 has 14 amino acids. The V end was cut by 7 bases, the J end by 9 bases, with 19 bases between. The germline V gene has CDR1 MNHEY and CDR2 SMNVEV (reference sequence). CDR3 sequence (DNA): TGTGCCAGCACTATGCGGGAAGGTCGAAGGCCCCAGCATTTT. It yields the protein CASTMREGRRPQHF.

In this sample, this clone turned up once. The chain is built from TRBV6-5 and TRBJ1-2; D is perhaps TRBD1 (5 bases). The CDR3 is 13 amino acids. Germline CDR1 MNHEY, CDR2 SVGAGI. V lost 3 bases and J 6 bases, leaving 11 bases between the germline ends. The CDR3 protein is CASSYGGVDGYTF. The CDR3 nucleotides read TGTGCCAGCAGTTATGGGGGGGTTGATGGCTACACCTTC.

The chain is built from TRBV10-3 and TRBJ2-7; maybe TRBD1 (7 bases). The V end was cut by 4 bases, the J end by 0 bases, with 10 bases between. The V gene's germline CDR1 is ENHRY and CDR2 SYGVKD. The CDR3 length is 14 residues. In DNA, the CDR3 is TGTGCCATCAGTGCGCGGGACAGCTCCTACGAGCAGTACTTC. It translates to CAISARDSSYEQYF.

This clone came up once. V usage is TRBV5-1 and J usage is TRBJ2-7; 11 bases are shared with TRBD2. V shed 0 bases and J 5 bases; nucleotides not matched to a gene: 1. The CDR3 is 14 residues long. Germline V lookup: CDR1 SGHRS, CDR2 YFSETQ. CDR3 region: CASSLGTSGHEQYF. DNA for the CDR3: TGCGCCAGCAGCTTGGGGACTAGCGGGCACGAGCAGTACTTC.

The chain uses TRBV7-9 and TRBJ2-5; no reliable D call. With 1 base removed from V and 10 bases from J, the gap between germline ends came to 13 bases. The germline V gene has CDR1 SEHNR and CDR2 FQNEAQ (reference sequence). This CDR3 has 13 residues. CDR3 amino acids: CASSLGLGQSQYF. In nucleotides, the CDR3 is TGTGCCAGCAGCTTAGGGCTAGGTCAGAGCCAGTACTTC. Using reference TRBV7-9 and TRBJ2-5 for the parts outside the CDR3, the full variable domain is DTGVSQNPRHKITKRGQNVTFRCDPISEHNRLYWYRQTLGQGPEFLTYFQNEAQLEKSRLLSDRFSAERPKGSFSTLEIQRTEQGDSAMYLCASSLGLGQSQYFGPGTRLLVL.

The rearrangement uses TRBV18 and TRBJ1-5; 9 nucleotides line up with TRBD1. The CDR3 totals 15 residues. V gave up 0 bases and J gave up 5 bases; unmatched junction bases: 2. Germline CDR1 reads KGHSH; CDR2 reads LQKENI. This CDR3 reads CASSPPGQGDQPQHF. The CDR3 DNA reads TGTGCCAGCTCACCACCGGGACAGGGCGATCAGCCCCAGCATTTT.

The chain carries TRBV19 and TRBJ1-1, with D possibly being TRBD1 (6 bases). Trimming stripped 4 bases from V and 4 bases from J, with 19 bases between. CDR3 length equals 16 residues. CDR1 and CDR2 (germline): LNHDA, SQIVND (reference sequence). CDR3 region: CASSTGLGQMSTEAFF. The CDR3 DNA is TGTGCCAGTAGTACTGGATTAGGACAGATGAGCACTGAAGCTTTCTTT.

CDR3: CASTKGLNEKLFF. CDR3 sequence (DNA): TGTGCCAGCACGAAGGGGCTTAATGAAAAACTGTTTTTT. V usage is TRBV6-1 and J usage is TRBJ1-4; tentatively, D is TRBD1 (5 bases). V lost 7 bases and J 4 bases, leaving 10 bases between the germline ends. CDR1 MNHNS and CDR2 SASEGT come from the germline V gene. This CDR3 contains 13 residues.

This chain uses TRBV6-5 with TRBJ1-1, with 7 bases aligning to TRBD1. V shed 0 bases and J 8 bases; nucleotides not matched to a gene: 9. Germline CDR1 and CDR2: MNHEY and SVGAGI. The CDR3 is 15 residues long. This CDR3 is CASSYSVTRDREAFF. The CDR3 DNA sequence: TGTGCCAGCAGTTACTCTGTTACACGGGACAGAGAAGCTTTCTTT.

This sequence joins TRBV28 and TRBJ1-2, with 7 bases aligning to TRBD1. Germline CDR1 is MDHEN and CDR2 is SYDVKM. The ends lost 10 bases at V and 3 bases at J; junction bases unmatched: 8. This CDR3 has 13 residues. The CDR3 DNA reads as TGTGCCATTTCGACAGGGAAGGACTATGGCTACACCTTC. Protein sequence: CAISTGKDYGYTF.

The chain is built from TRBV28 and TRBJ1-6; D uncertain. With 4 bases removed from V and 7 bases from J, the gap between germline ends came to 14 bases. This CDR3 is 15 amino acids long. Per germline, CDR1 MDHEN and CDR2 SYDVKM. CDR3 sequence (DNA): TGTGCCAGCAGTTCTGGGAGCCGCGGAAATTCACCCCTCCACTTT. Encoded protein: CASSSGSRGNSPLHF.

This rearrangement joins TRBV7-2 to TRBJ1-1; D gene ambiguous. The germline V gene has CDR1 SGHTA and CDR2 FQGNSA. Trimming left V 3 bases short and J 3 bases short, with 11 bases between. The CDR3 runs 14 residues. The CDR3 protein is CASSLNGVDTEAFF. In DNA, the CDR3 is TGTGCCAGCAGCTTGAACGGGGTGGACACTGAAGCTTTCTTT. Based on the CDR3 plus reference TRBV7-2 and TRBJ1-1, the full variable domain is GAGVSQSPSNKVTEKGKDVELRCDPISGHTALYWYRQSLGQGLEFLIYFQGNSAPDKSGLPSDRFSAERTGGSVSTLTIQRTQQEDSAVYLCASSLNGVDTEAFFGQGTRLTVV.

The rearrangement uses TRBV28 and TRBJ2-3; 7 nucleotides match TRBD1. In germline, CDR1 is MDHEN, CDR2 SYDVKM. The V segment lost 4 bases and the J segment 0 bases; nucleotides outside the gene matches: 4. The CDR3 contains 15 residues. The CDR3 DNA reads TGTGCCAGCAGTTCGACAGGGCTTAGCACAGATACGCAGTATTTT. Translating gives CASSSTGLSTDTQYF.

The gene calls are TRBV2 and TRBJ1-2; a weak D match, TRBD1 (5 bases). Germline V gene lookup returns CDR1 SNHLY and CDR2 FYNNEI. The CDR3 covers 13 residues. The V end lost 4 bases, the J end lost 8 bases, and 14 bases lay between the germline ends. CDR3 nucleotides: TGTGCCAGCAGTGTGGTACAGGACGGGGGCTACACCTTC. This translates into CASSVVQDGGYTF.

The genes are TRBV7-2 and TRBJ2-7; D gene unclear. Trimming pared 2 bases from V and 2 bases from J, leaving 7 bases between. The CDR3 runs 13 residues. Per germline, CDR1 SGHTA and CDR2 FQGNSA. Written as DNA, the CDR3 is TGTGCCAGCAGCTTACAGGAAACCTACGAGCAGTACTTC. Translating gives CASSLQETYEQYF.

The chain carries TRBV9 and TRBJ2-4; 7 nucleotides align to TRBD2. Germline V CDR1 and CDR2: SGDLS, YYNGEE. The CDR3 sequence is 13 residues long. The J segment lost 7 bases and the V segment lost 4 bases, leaving 5 bases of the junction unmatched. The CDR3 spells CASSFGLDNIQYF. CDR3 in DNA: TGTGCCAGCAGCTTCGGACTAGACAACATTCAGTACTTC.

This sequence joins TRBV5-1 and TRBJ2-1; perhaps TRBD2 as D (5 bases). With 4 bases removed from V and 0 bases from J, the gap between germline ends came to 8 bases. The CDR3 loop spans 14 amino acids. CDR1 SGHRS and CDR2 YFSETQ come from the germline V gene. The CDR3 region is CASSVGSSYNEQFF. DNA of the CDR3: TGCGCCAGCAGCGTGGGGAGCTCCTACAATGAGCAGTTCTTC.

V is TRBV5-4 and J is TRBJ2-3, with 11 bases that match TRBD1. CDR1 is SGHNT and CDR2 is YYREEE in the germline V gene (reference sequence). The CDR3 length is 12 residues. The trim removed 3 bases at V and 9 bases at J, leaving 0 bases unmatched. The CDR3 here is CASSWDRGTQYF. CDR3 nucleotide sequence: TGTGCCAGCAGCTGGGACAGGGGGACGCAGTATTTT.

CDR3 in DNA: TGCGCCAGCAGCTTGCTGGGGGTGCAGACAGGGCCCAACTCTGGAAACACCATATATTTT. This translates into CASSLLGVQTGPNSGNTIYF. The rearrangement uses TRBV5-1 and TRBJ1-3; 7 nucleotides align to TRBD1. CDR1 and CDR2 from the germline V gene are SGHRS and YFSETQ. The V segment lost 1 base and the J segment 0 bases; nucleotides outside the gene matches: 16. The CDR3 covers 20 residues.

This clone was seen just once. The chain links TRBV15 to TRBJ2-1; 8 bases map to TRBD2. Germline-derived CDR1 and CDR2 are LNHNV and YYDKDF (reference sequence). This CDR3 spans 17 amino acids. V shed 0 bases, J shed 5 bases, and the junction held 9 bases outside the gene matches. CDR3 residues: CATSRDLVSGSHNEQFF. CDR3 nucleotides: TGTGCCACCAGCAGAGATCTGGTGAGCGGGAGCCACAATGAGCAGTTCTTC.

The J gene is TRBJ2-3, the V gene TRBV29-1; weak D call: TRBD2 (6 bases). Germline CDR1 SQVTM, CDR2 ANQGSEA. Between the trimmed V and J ends, which lost 1 base and 1 base, there was a span of 6 bases. The CDR3 sequence is 13 residues long. The DNA of the CDR3 is TGCAGCGTTGAAGGGGAGGGCACAGATACGCAGTATTTT. Translating gives CSVEGEGTDTQYF.

The genes are TRBV30 and TRBJ1-2, with TRBD1 matching 7 bases. The trim removed 6 bases at V and 5 bases at J, leaving 12 bases unmatched. This CDR3 spans 14 amino acids. The germline gives CDR1 GTSNPN, CDR2 SVGIG (reference sequence). The CDR3 loop reads CACEGGRGMYGYTF. CDR3 bases: TGTGCCTGCGAAGGGGGCAGGGGAATGTATGGCTACACCTTC.

This chain joins TRBV5-6 and TRBJ2-3; no definite D call. The CDR3 runs to 13 residues. CDR1 is SGHDT, CDR2 YYEEEE, per germline. V dropped 2 bases and J dropped 0 bases, with 4 bases sitting between them. CDR3 protein: CASSFGSTDTQYF. The CDR3 region has the DNA TGTGCCAGCAGCTTCGGTAGCACAGATACGCAGTATTTT.

The chain uses TRBV18 and TRBJ1-2; 11 nucleotides align to TRBD1. Looked up from germline, CDR1 is KGHSH and CDR2 is LQKENI. J lost 2 bases, V lost 4 bases, and 6 bases had no gene match. This CDR3 has 16 amino acids. The CDR3 coding sequence is TGTGCCAGCTCACTGGACAGGGGGCAAGGGAACTATGGCTACACCTTC. It is translated as CASSLDRGQGNYGYTF.

The rearrangement uses TRBV28 and TRBJ2-7; a weak D match, TRBD1 (6 bases). Germline CDR1 is MDHEN and CDR2 is SYDVKM. The CDR3 runs 13 residues. V was trimmed by 6 bases and J by 3 bases, leaving 12 bases between them. CDR3 loop: CASSRTAYYEQYF. The CDR3 DNA is TGTGCCAGCAGCCGGACAGCCTACTACGAGCAGTACTTC.

J is TRBJ1-5 and V is TRBV2; D is unclear. Germline lookup yields CDR1 SNHLY and CDR2 FYNNEI. The CDR3 length is 13 residues. V lost 7 bases to trimming and J lost 0 bases, with 7 bases between them. In DNA form, the CDR3 reads TGTGCCAGCACGAGGGATAGCAATCAGCCCCAGCATTTT. It codes for CASTRDSNQPQHF. The whole variable domain, remainder taken from reference TRBV2 and TRBJ1-5, is EPEVTQTPSHQVTQMGQEVILRCVPISNHLYFYWYRQILGQKVEFLVSFYNNEISEKSEIFDDQFSVERPDGSNFTLKIRSTKLEDSAMYFCASTRDSNQPQHFGDGTRLSIL.

The chain has TRBV6-6 and TRBJ1-2, with 8 bases identical to TRBD1. The CDR3 has 13 amino acids. Losses at the gene ends were 6 bases for V and 4 bases for J; bases not matched to a gene: 4. The germline CDR1 and CDR2 sequences are MNHNY and SVGAGI (reference sequence). The DNA of the CDR3 is TGTGCCAGCAGGAGGACAGGGCCCTATGGCTACACCTTC. It encodes CASRRTGPYGYTF.

The rearrangement uses TRBV19 and TRBJ1-2, with 8 nucleotides matching TRBD1. The germline V gene encodes CDR1 LNHDA and CDR2 SQIVND (reference sequence). The V gene end was trimmed by 5 bases and the J gene end by 7 bases; junction bases not matched to a gene: 9. There are 14 residues in the CDR3. The CDR3 coding sequence is TGTGCCAGTAGTTTCCAGGGGGCGCCGGGTGGCTACACCTTC. This gives the protein CASSFQGAPGGYTF.

The chain couples TRBV5-5 to TRBJ1-1; D remains unclear. V was pared by 0 bases and J by 1 base, with 4 bases between. The CDR3 contains 13 residues. CDR1 and CDR2 from the germline V gene are SGHKS and YYEKEE (reference sequence). The CDR3 protein is CASSLAGNTEAFF. In DNA form, the CDR3 reads TGTGCCAGCAGCTTGGCAGGGAACACTGAAGCTTTCTTT.

For the CDR3, the DNA is TGTGCCAGCAGGTTCCAGGGGTCAGACCCAGCCCAGCATTTT. Protein sequence: CASRFQGSDPAQHF. This sequence joins TRBV28 and TRBJ1-5; D is perhaps TRBD1 (6 bases). Germline V gene data show CDR1 as MDHEN and CDR2 as SYDVKM. The CDR3 consists of 14 residues. V shed 6 bases and J shed 11 bases, with 20 bases lying between them.